Listed below are T cell receptor beta chains from one sample, sequenced in a study of human versus mouse CDR3 diversity and MHC coevolution. The table came from immunoSEQ multiplex PCR; TCRdb's copy has only in-frame clones and leaves some out. The table shows 80,000 or so clones, with 93% occurring only once. Sequencing used naive CD4+ T cells from blood. These receptors came from a person between 25 and 75 years old in good health. Each CDR3 is given with its conserved first and last residue. D genes are given only for firm matches. Some rows have no size entry. The others give once, few or many, or a class for an expanded clone.

d_call: TRBD1; clone_size: .; j_call: TRBJ1-1; v_call: TRBV6-5; cdr3_aa: CASSRGQGLNTEAFF; cdr3_nt: TGTGCCAGCAGCCGAGGACAGGGACTGAACACTGAAGCTTTCTTT
d_call: TRBD2; clone_size: .; j_call: TRBJ2-5; v_call: TRBV7-9; cdr3_aa: CASTETSGRPETQYF; cdr3_nt: TGTGCCAGCACCGAGACTAGCGGGAGGCCAGAGACCCAGTACTTC
d_call: .; clone_size: .; j_call: TRBJ1-1; v_call: TRBV19; cdr3_aa: CASSGRRQGLLLNTEAFF; cdr3_nt: TGTGCCAGTAGTGGCCGCCGACAAGGCCTACTTTTGAACACTGAAGCTTTCTTT
d_call: TRBD2; clone_size: .; j_call: TRBJ2-3; v_call: TRBV7-3; cdr3_aa: CASSSGLTSGRVNSDTQYF; cdr3_nt: TGTGCCAGCAGCTCCGGATTGACTAGCGGGAGAGTTAATTCAGATACGCAGTATTTT
d_call: TRBD2; clone_size: .; j_call: TRBJ2-4; v_call: TRBV29-1; cdr3_aa: CSAGGQAKNIQYF; cdr3_nt: TGCAGTGCGGGGGGGCAAGCCAAAAACATTCAGTACTTC
d_call: TRBD2; clone_size: once; j_call: TRBJ2-1; v_call: TRBV15; cdr3_aa: CATSGRVAGGLDEQFF; cdr3_nt: TGTGCCACCAGCGGTCGGGTAGCGGGAGGGTTAGATGAGCAGTTCTTC
d_call: TRBD1; clone_size: .; j_call: TRBJ1-4; v_call: TRBV5-3; cdr3_aa: CARSPAHRGLKATNEKLFF; cdr3_nt: TGTGCCAGAAGCCCAGCCCACAGGGGGCTAAAGGCAACTAATGAAAAACTGTTTTTT
d_call: TRBD1; clone_size: few; j_call: TRBJ1-1; v_call: TRBV10-3; cdr3_aa: CAISESQGAPTEAFF; cdr3_nt: TGTGCCATCAGTGAGTCACAGGGGGCACCCACTGAAGCTTTCTTT
d_call: TRBD1; clone_size: .; j_call: TRBJ1-6; v_call: TRBV5-5; cdr3_aa: CASSRPGQGARGFNSPLHF; cdr3_nt: TGTGCCAGCAGCCGACCGGGACAGGGGGCGCGTGGTTTTAATTCACCCCTCCACTTT
d_call: TRBD1; clone_size: .; j_call: TRBJ2-7; v_call: TRBV27; cdr3_aa: CASSWDRSFYEQYF; cdr3_nt: TGTGCCAGCAGTTGGGACAGGAGCTTCTACGAGCAGTACTTC
d_call: .; clone_size: .; j_call: TRBJ1-3; v_call: TRBV5-4; cdr3_aa: CASSHIGDSGNTIYF; cdr3_nt: TGTGCCAGCAGCCATATAGGGGACTCTGGAAACACCATATATTTT
d_call: TRBD2; clone_size: .; j_call: TRBJ2-3; v_call: TRBV19; cdr3_aa: CASSIGLAASTDTQYF; cdr3_nt: TGTGCCAGTAGTATCGGACTAGCGGCTAGCACAGATACGCAGTATTTT
d_call: .; clone_size: .; j_call: TRBJ2-3; v_call: TRBV30; cdr3_aa: CAWSVSYRDTQYF; cdr3_nt: TGTGCCTGGAGTGTATCTTATAGAGATACGCAGTATTTT
d_call: TRBD1; clone_size: .; j_call: TRBJ1-2; v_call: TRBV25-1; cdr3_aa: CASSDRQGAGGYTF; cdr3_nt: TGTGCCAGCAGTGATAGACAGGGGGCGGGAGGCTACACCTTC
d_call: TRBD1; clone_size: .; j_call: TRBJ2-7; v_call: TRBV9; cdr3_aa: CASSVEGTGSYEQYF; cdr3_nt: TGTGCCAGCAGCGTAGAGGGGACAGGGTCCTACGAGCAGTACTTC
d_call: TRBD1; clone_size: .; j_call: TRBJ2-7; v_call: TRBV19; cdr3_aa: CASSTGGAGFEQYF; cdr3_nt: TGTGCCAGTAGTACAGGGGGCGCTGGGTTCGAGCAGTACTTC